These 22 T cell receptor beta chains share one sample of origin, sequenced in a study of Graves' ophthalmopathy and Graves' hyperthyroidism. Amplified material comprised TCR beta CDR3 regions derived from RNA transcripts. Investigators did first-round RT-PCR with HTBI primers, then second-round multiplex PCR. A single record per CDR3 protein comes from TCRdb applying MiXCR to the multiplex PCR reads. The data show around 22,000 distinct CDR3 sequences, about 50% seen once. The sequenced sample was peripheral blood. These receptors were taken from an adult woman with stable Graves' hyperthyroidism.

A remark on this clonotype: The limits of the CDR3 on the DNA are not certain, so only TCRdb's listed CDR3 is given. The chain recombines TRBV29-1 with TRBJ2-5; TRBD2 is the table's D call, not checked against the DNA. The length of the CDR3 is 20 amino acids, counting both ends. Germline V lookup: CDR1 SQVTM, CDR2 ANQGSEA. The CDR3 sequence is CSVDRGGIDGYTFGSGTQYF.

The sample holds many counts of this clonotype. A much larger clone differs by one base, so this may be a read error. The chain is built from TRBV27 and TRBJ2-7; no clear D gene. CDR1 and CDR2 from the germline V gene are MNHEY and SMNVEV (reference sequence). The CDR3 runs to 11 residues. The V and J ends lost 6 bases and 7 bases respectively, with 10 bases between them. In DNA form, the CDR3 reads TGTGCCAGCAGCTACGATGGGGAGCAGTACTTC. Protein sequence: CASSYDGEQYF.

The chain joins TRBV4-2 to TRBJ2-7; 7 bases are shared with TRBD2. Germline trimming cut 4 bases from V and 7 bases from J; bases unmatched to any gene: 7. The length of the CDR3 is 13 residues. CDR1 is LGHNA, CDR2 YNFKEQ, per germline. This CDR3 reads CASSLGAAGEQYF. The CDR3 nucleotides are TGTGCCAGCAGCCTAGGGGCAGCGGGAGAGCAGTACTTC.

This clonotype appeared many times. This chain links TRBV3-1 with TRBJ2-1, with unresolved D. The CDR3 is 12 residues long. The germline gives CDR1 LGHDT, CDR2 YNNKEL (reference sequence). Trimming removed 0 bases at V and 3 bases at J, with 0 bases between. As DNA, the CDR3 is TGTGCCAGCAGCCAAGACTACAATGAGCAGTTCTTC. Encoded protein: CASSQDYNEQFF.

In its sample, this clonotype ranks as medium-sized. The rearrangement uses TRBV19 and TRBJ2-7; D call uncertain. Deletions cut 5 bases from V and 7 bases from J, with 15 bases between. The CDR3 runs 13 residues. The germline V gene has CDR1 LNHDA and CDR2 SQIVND (reference sequence). This chain's CDR3 is CASSLGGLGEQYF. The DNA of the CDR3 is TGTGCCAGTAGTCTTGGCGGTCTGGGTGAGCAGTACTTC.

The chain carries TRBV3-1 and TRBJ2-2; TRBD2 matches 13 bases. Looked up from germline, CDR1 is LGHDT and CDR2 is YNNKEL (reference sequence). This CDR3 comprises 19 residues. The V gene end was trimmed by 0 bases and the J gene end by 7 bases; junction bases not matched to a gene: 11. The CDR3 DNA reads as TGTGCCAGCAGCCAAGATAACGACGGACTAGCGGGAGTGGTCGGGGAGCTGTTTTTT. Its protein is CASSQDNDGLAGVVGELFF.

This clonotype was detected many times. This chain connects TRBV28 to TRBJ2-2, with D perhaps being TRBD1 or TRBD2 (5 bases each). The ends were cut back, 4 bases at V and 8 bases at J, with 17 bases in the middle. Germline V gene sequence: CDR1 MDHEN, CDR2 SYDVKM. The CDR3 has 15 residues. For the CDR3, the DNA is TGTGCCAGCAGTTACCCGGGACCATCGGAGGGGGAGCTGTTTTTT. As protein: CASSYPGPSEGELFF.

This clonotype came up many times. This could be a read error, since a much larger clone is one nucleotide away. The chain recombines TRBV24-1 with TRBJ2-1, with D unresolved. The CDR3 totals 17 residues. The germline gives CDR1 KGHDR, CDR2 SFDVKD. Trimming removed 4 bases from V and 6 bases from J, with 21 bases in between. The CDR3 coding sequence is TGTGCCACCAGTGACGCATCGAGGATGAGCTCCGGCAATGAGCAGTTCTTC. It is translated as CATSDASRMSSGNEQFF.

This clonotype is classed as medium-sized. This chain connects TRBV7-2 to TRBJ1-5; D gene unclear. This CDR3 is 16 amino acids long. CDR1 is SGHTA and CDR2 is FQGNSA in the germline V gene. The V end was cut by 3 bases, the J end by 0 bases, with 12 bases between. The CDR3 loop reads CASSLGGGRSNQPQHF. In DNA, the CDR3 is TGTGCCAGCAGCTTGGGAGGAGGGCGTAGCAATCAGCCCCAGCATTTT.

This clonotype was recorded at least ten times. The V gene is TRBV5-1, the J gene TRBJ2-1; 8 nucleotides match TRBD2. CDR3 length equals 17 residues. The J segment lost 6 bases and the V segment lost 4 bases, leaving 15 bases of the junction unmatched. CDR1 and CDR2 from the germline V gene are SGHRS and YFSETQ. Here the CDR3 reads CASSNIVASGSPNEQFF. The CDR3 nucleotides are TGCGCCAGCAGCAATATTGTAGCCAGCGGGAGTCCCAATGAGCAGTTCTTC.

This chain links TRBV7-9 with TRBJ1-4, with no clear D. Germline CDR1 and CDR2: SEHNR and FQNEAQ (reference sequence). V was trimmed by 1 base and J by 6 bases, leaving 9 bases between them. CDR3 length equals 14 residues. CDR3 DNA sequence: TGTGCCAGCAGCTTAGGGACGGCTGATGAAAAACTGTTTTTT. Its protein product is CASSLGTADEKLFF. Full variable domain (rest looked up from reference TRBV7-9 and TRBJ1-4): DTGVSQNPRHKITKRGQNVTFRCDPISEHNRLYWYRQTLGQGPEFLTYFQNEAQLEKSRLLSDRFSAERPKGSFSTLEIQRTEQGDSAMYLCASSLGTADEKLFFGSGTQLSVL.

The chain joins TRBV9 to TRBJ2-7; 7 bases fit TRBD1. CDR3 size: 9 residues. CDR1 is SGDLS, CDR2 YYNGEE, per germline. DNA for the CDR3: TGTGCCAGCAGCGTAGAACAGGGGGTC. It encodes CASSVEQGV.

The chain employs TRBV27 and TRBJ2-5; D perhaps matches TRBD1 (5 bases). Between the trimmed V and J ends, which lost 7 bases and 4 bases, there was a span of 10 bases. Per germline, CDR1 MNHEY and CDR2 SMNVEV (reference sequence). CDR3 length equals 12 residues. CDR3 sequence (DNA): TGTGCCAGCAAAAGAAGGGGAGAGACCCAGTACTTC. Protein: CASKRRGETQYF.

This clonotype was observed at least ten times. The chain has TRBV20-1 and TRBJ1-1, with TRBD1 identical over 9 bases. V lost 6 bases to trimming and J lost 3 bases; unmatched junction nucleotides: 11. CDR3 length: 15 amino acids. Germline lookup yields CDR1 DFQATT and CDR2 SNEGSKA (reference sequence). This CDR3 reads CSAGTGGSGDTEAFF. The CDR3 nucleotides read TGCAGTGCCGGTACAGGGGGCTCGGGTGACACTGAAGCTTTCTTT.

This clonotype was recorded many times. The rearrangement joins TRBV6-5 to TRBJ2-7, with 7 bases matching TRBD1. V lost 6 bases and J lost 4; bases outside the gene matches: 12. The CDR3 contains 15 residues. The germline V gene has CDR1 MNHEY and CDR2 SVGAGI. The CDR3 loop is CASSQETGILYEQYF. The CDR3 nucleotides read TGTGCCAGCAGCCAAGAGACAGGGATTTTGTACGAGCAGTACTTC.

Comment on this clonotype: The junction departs from germline at one end; a sequencing error may be responsible. V and J are TRBV24-1 and TRBJ1-5, with D possibly being TRBD1 (6 bases). Germline loops: CDR1 KGHDR, CDR2 SFDVKD. The CDR3 loop spans 15 amino acids. For the CDR3, the DNA is TGTGCCACCAGTGAAGCGACAGGTACGACTCGGCCCCAGCATTTC. Translating it yields CATSEATGTTRPQHF.

The rearrangement links TRBV7-8 to TRBJ1-5, with D possibly being TRBD1 (5 bases). Deletions cut 1 base from V and 0 bases from J, with 10 bases between. The CDR3 is 16 residues long. CDR1 is SGHVS and CDR2 is FQNEAQ in the germline V gene. Written as DNA, the CDR3 is TGTGCCAGCAGCTTAGGGGGCCAGTATAGCAATCAGCCCCAGCATTTT. It specifies CASSLGGQYSNQPQHF.

This clonotype is categorized as medium-sized. The chain links TRBV5-8 to TRBJ2-5; D may be TRBD1 (5 bases). Per germline, CDR1 SGHTS and CDR2 YDEGEE. With 4 bases removed from V and 0 bases from J, the gap between germline ends came to 10 bases. This CDR3 contains 14 residues. This CDR3 is CASSVDKYQETQYF. The CDR3 DNA reads as TGTGCCAGCAGCGTGGACAAGTACCAAGAGACCCAGTACTTC.

Comments on this clonotype: The CDR3 ends on some other residue instead of the conserved phenylalanine or tryptophan, so this is likely a read error. J is TRBJ2-7 and V is TRBV10-2, with 8 bases fitting TRBD2. The CDR3 covers 14 residues. The germline V gene has CDR1 WSHSY and CDR2 SAAADI. V trimming: 6 bases; J trimming: 3 bases; junction bases outside the gene matches: 7. The CDR3: CASRQTSADYEQYL. In nucleotides, the CDR3 is TGCGCCAGCAGGCAGACTAGCGCTGACTACGAGCAGTACCTC.

The genes are TRBV25-1 and TRBJ2-1; TRBD2 matches 10 bases. V lost 5 bases to trimming and J lost 5 bases; unmatched junction nucleotides: 3. There are 14 residues in the CDR3. Germline CDR1 is MGHDK and CDR2 is SYGVNS. Here the CDR3 reads CASSPLAGDNEQFF. The CDR3 region has the DNA TGTGCCAGCAGTCCCCTAGCGGGAGACAATGAGCAGTTCTTC.

By proportion, this clonotype is medium-sized (0.01 to 0.1%). The chain uses TRBV7-2 and TRBJ2-2; D remains ambiguous. Germline-derived CDR1 and CDR2 are SGHTA and FQGNSA. This CDR3 has 13 residues. V was shortened by 2 bases and J by 7 bases, with 8 bases between the two germline ends. Written as DNA, the CDR3 is TGTGCCAGCAGCTTAACGGCCGACGGGGAGCTGTTTTTT. Translating gives CASSLTADGELFF.

This clonotype was observed many times. The chain employs TRBV5-8 and TRBJ2-7; D call uncertain. Germline V gene lookup returns CDR1 SGHTS and CDR2 YDEGEE. This CDR3 has 14 residues. The V end lost 0 bases, the J end lost 2 bases, and 9 bases lay between the germline ends. CDR3 sequence reads: CASSLGQPPYEQYF. The DNA of the CDR3 is TGTGCCAGCAGCTTGGGTCAGCCGCCCTACGAGCAGTACTTC.